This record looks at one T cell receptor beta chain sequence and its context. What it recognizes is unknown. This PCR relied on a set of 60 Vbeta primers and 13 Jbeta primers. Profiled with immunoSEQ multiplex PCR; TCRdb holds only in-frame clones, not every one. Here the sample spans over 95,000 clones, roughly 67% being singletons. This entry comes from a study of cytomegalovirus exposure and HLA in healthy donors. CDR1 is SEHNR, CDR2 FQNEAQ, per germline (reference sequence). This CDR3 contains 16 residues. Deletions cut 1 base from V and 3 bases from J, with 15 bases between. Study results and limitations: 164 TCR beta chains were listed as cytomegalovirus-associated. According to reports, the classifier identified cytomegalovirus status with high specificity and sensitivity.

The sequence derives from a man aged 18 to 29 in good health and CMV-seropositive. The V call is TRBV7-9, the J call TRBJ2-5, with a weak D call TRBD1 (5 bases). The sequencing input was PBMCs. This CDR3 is CASSLGFWQGEETQYF. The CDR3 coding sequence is TGTGCCAGCAGCTTAGGGTTTTGGCAGGGCGAAGAGACCCAGTACTTC.